Detailed here is one T cell receptor (beta chain). Antigen: not known. This same CDR3 is encoded by further DNA sequences in the sample. Time point described: baseline pretreatment blood. Treatment denoted: 15 Gy SBRT to primary tumor, nephrectomy 4 weeks later. Radiation-treated patients gave blood at baseline, week 2 and week 4. This entry belongs to a study of radiation and T cells in renal cell carcinoma. For the study at large: Nephrectomy followed 15 Gy stereotactic body radiation by 4 weeks. Study findings and constraints: No pretreatment tumor biopsies were available for baseline clonotypes.

With 1 base clipped from V and 0 bases from J, the junction kept 2 bases outside the gene matches. The CDR3 is 16 amino acids. Germline values: CDR1 KGHSH, CDR2 LQKENI. Here immunoSEQ multiplex PCR was the method, and the copy in TCRdb shows in-frame clones only, minus some. Of approximately 100,000 clones in the sample, around 88% were seen once. The chain recombines TRBV18 with TRBJ2-3, with 9 nucleotides matching TRBD2. This TCR came from a man aged 50 to 60 with renal cell carcinoma. This material consisted of blood, taken from a patient whose treatment included radiotherapy and nephrectomy. The DNA for the CDR3 is TGTGCCAGCTCACCACGCGGGGGGGCCAGCACAGATACGCAGTATTTT. Translation gives CASSPRGGASTDTQYF. Full variable domain (remainder filled in from reference TRBV18 and TRBJ2-3): NAGVMQNPRHLVRRRGQEARLRCSPMKGHSHVYWYRQLPEEGLKFMVYLQKENIIDESGMPKERFSAEFPKEGPSILRIQQVVRGDSAAYFCASSPRGGASTDTQYFGPGTRLTVL.